What follows are 21 T cell receptor beta chains derived from one specimen sequenced in a study of T cell repertoires in cytomegalovirus infection. TCRdb reprocessed the reads via MiXCR and lists one record per CDR3 protein. The table has hundreds of thousands of distinct CDR3 sequences, around 32% seen once. No antigen has been assigned to these receptors. The material sequenced was cultured CD8+ T cells from PBMCs, taken from culture after CMV antigen stimulation. Receptors were obtained from a human donor in good health (CMV status not recorded). Some clones in this sample may be carry-over from other donors' samples.

V usage is TRBV19 and J usage is TRBJ2-7; D ambiguous. V shed 5 bases and J shed 3 bases, with 17 bases lying between them. The CDR3 totals 15 residues. Per germline, CDR1 LNHDA and CDR2 SQIVND (reference sequence). The CDR3 nucleotides read TGTGCCAGTAGTCCGACTGTCAACGAAGGCTACGAGCAGTACTTC. Amino acids: CASSPTVNEGYEQYF.

This clonotype was recorded a few times. V and J are TRBV27 and TRBJ1-4; tentatively, D is TRBD1 (5 bases). Trimming pared 6 bases from V and 5 bases from J, leaving 16 bases between. This CDR3 region has 15 residues. Germline V lookup: CDR1 MNHEY, CDR2 SMNVEV (reference sequence). CDR3 DNA sequence: TGTGCCAGCAGGTCAACAGGTTCGCGGAATGAAAAACTGTTTTTT. Translated, it gives CASRSTGSRNEKLFF. The entire variable domain, with the rest obtained from reference TRBV27 and TRBJ1-4, is as follows: EAQVTQNPRYLITVTGKKLTVTCSQNMNHEYMSWYRQDPGLGLRQIYYSMNVEVTDKGDVPEGYKVSRKEKRNFPLILESPSPNQTSLYFCASRSTGSRNEKLFFGSGTQLSVL.

The chain has TRBV7-9 and TRBJ1-1; D perhaps matches TRBD1 (5 bases). This CDR3 comprises 14 residues. The germline gives CDR1 SEHNR, CDR2 FQNEAQ (reference sequence). With 1 base removed from V and 6 bases from J, the gap between germline ends came to 12 bases. CDR3 amino acids: CASSLVRDGAEAFF. The CDR3 DNA follows: TGTGCCAGCAGCTTAGTCAGGGATGGGGCTGAAGCTTTCTTT.

This clonotype was observed at least ten times. The chain has TRBV6-1 and TRBJ1-5; maybe TRBD1 (5 bases). The V and J ends lost 3 bases and 7 bases respectively, with 13 bases between them. The germline gives CDR1 MNHNS, CDR2 SASEGT. This CDR3 contains 14 residues. CDR3 residues: CASSEGGTLQPQHF. The CDR3 DNA reads TGTGCCAGCAGTGAGGGGGGAACATTACAGCCCCAGCATTTT.

J is TRBJ2-3 and V is TRBV12-3 or TRBV12-4; tentatively, D is TRBD2 (6 bases). Trimming left V 5 bases short and J 2 bases short, with 17 bases between. This CDR3 has 16 residues. This CDR3 is CASSPKPGEHTDTQYF. CDR3 DNA sequence: TGTGCCAGCAGTCCCAAACCGGGGGAGCACACAGATACGCAGTATTTT.

This clonotype was seen only a few times. This CDR3 is CASSLGAGDYEQYV. As DNA, the CDR3 is TGTGCCAGCAGCTTGGGGGCAGGGGACTACGAGCAGTACGTC. The chain recombines TRBV5-6 with TRBJ2-7; D might be TRBD1 (6 bases). The V gene lost 0 bases and the J gene lost 3 bases, with 10 bases spanning the gap. The CDR3 has 14 amino acids. Germline CDR1 and CDR2: SGHDT and YYEEEE.

On this clonotype: This may arise from a read error, as a much more abundant clone is one base away. The CDR3 region is CANSPITTGALTEAFF. The DNA for the CDR3 is TGTGCCAACAGCCCAATTACAACAGGGGCCCTAACTGAAGCTTTCTTT. The J gene is TRBJ1-1, the V gene TRBV7-8; 7 bases align to TRBD1. Germline assignment: CDR1 SGHVS and CDR2 FQNEAQ. CDR3 length equals 16 residues.

The sample holds a few counts of this clonotype. At one end the junction does not follow the germline gene, possibly because of a read error. This rearrangement joins TRBV4-1 to TRBJ2-5, with TRBD2 matching 8 bases. Germline V gene data show CDR1 as MGHRA and CDR2 as YSYEKL. CDR3 length equals 16 residues. CDR3 DNA: TGTGCCAGCAGCCAAGCAATCCAACGGGGGGGCATGGCCCAGTACTTC. Its translation: CASSQAIQRGGMAQYF.

Note on this clonotype: One end of the junction does not line up with germline, which may come from a read error. This chain connects TRBV6-8 to TRBJ2-4, with D perhaps TRBD1 (6 bases). Germline CDR1 MNHGY, CDR2 SAAAGT. This CDR3 is 11 amino acids long. This CDR3 is CVSRAGATGYF. CDR3 in DNA: TGTGTCAGCCGTGCAGGGGCTACGGGGTACTTC.

The CDR3 loop is CASRGSGTGGYGQYV. For the CDR3, the DNA is TGTGCCAGCAGGGGCTCCGGGACAGGTGGATATGGGCAGTACGTC. J is TRBJ2-7 and V is TRBV2, with TRBD1 matching over 8 bases. V shed 6 bases, J shed 9 bases, and the junction held 16 bases outside the gene matches. Germline CDR1 SNHLY, CDR2 FYNNEI. The CDR3 consists of 15 residues.

The chain employs TRBV27 and TRBJ2-4; D gene unclear. The CDR3 runs to 13 residues. Germline V CDR1 and CDR2: MNHEY, SMNVEV (reference sequence). Trimming cost V 8 bases and J 7 bases, with 15 bases left between them. The CDR3 nucleotides read TGTGCCAGCGGGCTTGTTTTGGGGAACATTCAGTACTTC. Its protein is CASGLVLGNIQYF.

The table lists this clonotype with many counts. Written as DNA, the CDR3 is TGTGCCAGCAGTACTCGGGACAGGGACGAGGAGGAAAACACCATATATTTT. The encoded protein is CASSTRDRDEEENTIYF. This chain connects TRBV6-6 to TRBJ1-3; 9 bases match TRBD1. CDR1 and CDR2 from the germline V gene are MNHNY and SVGAGI (reference sequence). V trimming: 5 bases; J trimming: 6 bases; junction bases outside the gene matches: 14. CDR3 size: 17 residues.

This clonotype showed up just a few times. The chain joins TRBV20-1 to TRBJ1-5, with 7 bases that match TRBD1. The ends lost 5 bases at V and 3 bases at J; junction bases unmatched: 10. The CDR3 is 15 amino acids. CDR1 and CDR2 from the germline V gene are DFQATT and SNEGSKA (reference sequence). CDR3 amino acids: CSAGLDRINNQPQHF. As DNA, the CDR3 is TGCAGTGCTGGCCTGGACAGGATTAACAATCAGCCCCAGCATTTT.

This clonotype was detected many times. This rearrangement joins TRBV7-2 to TRBJ2-1; D is perhaps TRBD1 (6 bases). V lost 5 bases and J lost 1, with 12 bases in between. This CDR3 is 15 amino acids long. CDR1 SGHTA and CDR2 FQGNSA come from the germline V gene. CDR3 region: CASSRQDLSYNEQFF. The CDR3 nucleotides are TGTGCCAGCAGCAGACAGGACTTATCCTACAATGAGCAGTTCTTC.

Points on this clonotype: Possible read error: a much larger clone is one base away. The J gene is TRBJ2-7, the V gene TRBV28; D may correspond to TRBD1 or TRBD2 (6 bases each). Per germline, CDR1 MDHEN and CDR2 SYDVKM. The CDR3 contains 13 residues. The CDR3 DNA is TGTGCCAACAGTTTAGGGGGGCTCAACGAGCAGTACTTC. Encoded protein: CANSLGGLNEQYF.

The genes are TRBV4-1 and TRBJ1-1; 7 nucleotides match TRBD1. J gave up 2 bases and V 4 bases, and 7 bases lay outside the gene matches. The germline V gene has CDR1 MGHRA and CDR2 YSYEKL. This CDR3 contains 15 residues. The CDR3: CASSRTDRENTEAFF. In nucleotides, the CDR3 is TGCGCCAGCAGCCGTACAGACAGGGAAAACACTGAAGCTTTCTTT.

This sequence joins TRBV7-9 and TRBJ2-1; D is unresolved. The germline gives CDR1 SEHNR, CDR2 FQNEAQ (reference sequence). Trimming took off 8 bases at V and 8 bases at J, with 22 bases between the two ends. The CDR3 spans 15 residues. In nucleotides, the CDR3 is TGTGCCAGCTCCATCGTGGCGGCTGGGGTCGATGAGCAGTTCTTC. It encodes CASSIVAAGVDEQFF. Full variable domain (rest looked up from reference TRBV7-9 and TRBJ2-1): DTGVSQNPRHKITKRGQNVTFRCDPISEHNRLYWYRQTLGQGPEFLTYFQNEAQLEKSRLLSDRFSAERPKGSFSTLEIQRTEQGDSAMYLCASSIVAAGVDEQFFGPGTRLTVL.

This clonotype occurred a few times. V is TRBV14 and J is TRBJ2-1; D remains unclear. The V and J ends lost 0 bases and 7 bases respectively, with 4 bases between them. Germline V CDR1 and CDR2: SGHDN, FVKESK. This CDR3 is 12 amino acids long. The CDR3: CASSQEPNEQFF. For the CDR3, the DNA is TGTGCCAGCAGCCAAGAGCCTAATGAGCAGTTCTTC.

The chain combines TRBV19 with TRBJ2-3; 12 bases are a match to TRBD2. In germline, CDR1 is LNHDA, CDR2 SQIVND (reference sequence). With 3 bases clipped from V and 4 bases from J, the junction kept 2 bases outside the gene matches. The CDR3 length is 15 residues. CDR3 in DNA: TGTGCCAGTAGTATGACTAGCGGGGGCGCAGATACGCAGTATTTT. Amino acid sequence: CASSMTSGGADTQYF.

The table lists this clonotype with a few counts. The V gene is TRBV12-3 or TRBV12-4, the J gene TRBJ1-2; 7 bases fit TRBD1. Trimming at V came to 2 bases and at J to 7 bases, leaving 10 bases not matched to a gene. This CDR3 spans 15 amino acids. The CDR3 sequence is CASSLTPEGALGYTF. The CDR3 coding sequence is TGTGCCAGCAGTTTAACCCCGGAGGGGGCGCTTGGCTACACCTTC.

This clonotype was seen repeatedly, ten times or more. The chain combines TRBV7-2 with TRBJ1-4; D not certain. The CDR3 spans 17 residues. The germline CDR1 and CDR2 sequences are SGHTA and FQGNSA. Trimming pared 2 bases from V and 0 bases from J, leaving 13 bases between. Here the CDR3 DNA reads TGTGCCAGCAGCTTACCCGGGAGGTCAGCAACTAATGAAAAACTGTTTTTT. The encoded protein is CASSLPGRSATNEKLFF.